Sequencing of this T cell receptor beta chain was carried out in a study of T cells in Graves' hyperthyroidism and ophthalmopathy. Study details: Pretreatment peripheral blood was obtained at initial diagnosis.

To note about this clonotype: Its matching antigen is unknown.

General observations from the study: Most expanded thyroid clonotypes above 0.001 also appeared in blood.

On the basis of clinical symptoms, serum thyroxine and TRAb, thyroid ultrasound and orbital computed tomography, diagnoses were made. Template material for amplifying TCR beta CDR3 regions consisted of RNA transcripts. A set of HTBI primers served as the primers for a first-round RT-PCR of the TCR CDR3. One entry per CDR3 protein, called by TCRdb with MiXCR from the multiplex PCR reads. There are hundreds of thousands of distinct CDR3 sequences in the sample; around a sixth occur only once, and around 17% lies in the top ten. Germline V gene sequence: CDR1 SGHRS, CDR2 YFSETQ. There are 12 residues in the CDR3. V lost 8 bases and J 8 bases, leaving 16 bases between the germline ends.

This TCR derives from a woman in her 50s with Graves' hyperthyroidism that later progressed to Graves' ophthalmopathy. The sequencing input was blood. V usage is TRBV5-1 and J usage is TRBJ1-2; D gene unclear. This CDR3 is CASTMGSGGYTF. The CDR3 bases are TGCGCCAGTACTATGGGGTCGGGAGGCTACACCTTC.